A selection of T cell receptor beta chains follows, all from one sample in a study of lymphopenia after photon versus proton radiotherapy. Libraries were prepared by immunoSEQ multiplex PCR; TCRdb keeps only in-frame clonotypes and omits some of them. In the table there are around 63,000 clones, 80% to 90% of which are singletons. The input for sequencing was peripheral blood, taken from a patient treated with proton-based radiotherapy. These receptors were taken from a man older than 75 with esophageal cancer. CDR3s include the opening cysteine and the closing phenylalanine or tryptophan. The order of the fields is V gene, J gene, D gene, clone size, CDR3 DNA, CDR3 protein. D genes are given only for firm matches. A clone size is listed for some rows: how often the clone was seen (once, few, many), or a class if it is expanded.

V gene: TRBV18; J gene: TRBJ2-1; D gene: TRBD2; clone size: -; CDR3 DNA: TGTGCCAGCTCATGGCTAGCGGACGGTCCCACCCCCAATGAGCAGTTCTTC; CDR3 protein: CASSWLADGPTPNEQFF
V gene: TRBV5-6; J gene: TRBJ2-1; D gene: -; clone size: -; CDR3 DNA: TGTGCCAGCAGCTTGAATGATAGTCCCTACAATGAGCAGTTCTTC; CDR3 protein: CASSLNDSPYNEQFF
V gene: TRBV7-2; J gene: TRBJ1-1; D gene: TRBD1; clone size: -; CDR3 DNA: TGTGCCAGCAGCACCGACAGGGTTGAAGCTTTCTTT; CDR3 protein: CASSTDRVEAFF
V gene: TRBV14; J gene: TRBJ2-1; D gene: -; clone size: -; CDR3 DNA: TGTGCCAGCAGCCACAGGGGTAGTGGATCCTACAATGAGCAGTTCTTC; CDR3 protein: CASSHRGSGSYNEQFF
V gene: TRBV7-9; J gene: TRBJ2-2; D gene: -; clone size: -; CDR3 DNA: TGTGCCAGCAGCCCAAACAGGGAAACCGGGGAGCTGTTTTTT; CDR3 protein: CASSPNRETGELFF
V gene: TRBV19; J gene: TRBJ2-7; D gene: -; clone size: -; CDR3 DNA: TGTGCCAGTAGTTCCGGACATGCCTACGAGCAGTACTTC; CDR3 protein: CASSSGHAYEQYF
V gene: TRBV6-5; J gene: TRBJ1-5; D gene: -; clone size: -; CDR3 DNA: TGTGCCAGCAGGGACACGGTTGATCAGCCCCAGCATTTT; CDR3 protein: CASRDTVDQPQHF
V gene: TRBV20-1; J gene: TRBJ2-6; D gene: -; clone size: -; CDR3 DNA: TGCAGTGCACAGGGGGCCAACGTCCTGACTTTC; CDR3 protein: CSAQGANVLTF
V gene: TRBV9; J gene: TRBJ2-1; D gene: TRBD2; clone size: -; CDR3 DNA: TGTGCCAGCAGCGTAGGTCCCAGAGGGACTAGCGGGGGGTTAGAGCAGTTCTTC; CDR3 protein: CASSVGPRGTSGGLEQFF
V gene: TRBV2; J gene: TRBJ2-7; D gene: TRBD1; clone size: -; CDR3 DNA: TGTGCCAGCAGTGGGGACAGGGGGAGCTCCTACGAGCAGTACTTC; CDR3 protein: CASSGDRGSSYEQYF
V gene: TRBV4-3; J gene: TRBJ1-2; D gene: -; clone size: -; CDR3 DNA: TGCGCCAGCAGCCAAGACAGGCAACCCTTCTATGGCTACACCTTC; CDR3 protein: CASSQDRQPFYGYTF
V gene: TRBV19; J gene: TRBJ1-3; D gene: -; clone size: -; CDR3 DNA: TGTGCCTGTGAAGTGGGATCTGGAAACACCATATATTTT; CDR3 protein: CACEVGSGNTIYF
V gene: TRBV9; J gene: TRBJ1-1; D gene: -; clone size: -; CDR3 DNA: TGTGCCAGCAGCAGTGCGACCAGGGGCACTGAAGCTTTCTTT; CDR3 protein: CASSSATRGTEAFF
V gene: TRBV5-1; J gene: TRBJ1-2; D gene: -; clone size: -; CDR3 DNA: TGCGCCAGCAGCTTGGACGGAAGGGGGACCTTC; CDR3 protein: CASSLDGRGTF
V gene: TRBV5-1; J gene: TRBJ1-2; D gene: TRBD1; clone size: -; CDR3 DNA: TGCGCCAGCAGCTTGGCCAAGGGGCCTAGACAGGGGACGTATGGCTACACCTTC; CDR3 protein: CASSLAKGPRQGTYGYTF
V gene: TRBV7-9; J gene: TRBJ2-3; D gene: TRBD2; clone size: -; CDR3 DNA: TGTGCCAGCAGCCCAAGGCGCCAAGCGGGAGACCCAGATACGCAGTATTTT; CDR3 protein: CASSPRRQAGDPDTQYF
V gene: TRBV6-6; J gene: TRBJ2-7; D gene: TRBD2; clone size: -; CDR3 DNA: TGTGCCAGCAGGCCAGCGGGAGGGCCCTACGAGCAGTACTTC; CDR3 protein: CASRPAGGPYEQYF
V gene: TRBV28; J gene: TRBJ2-7; D gene: TRBD1; clone size: -; CDR3 DNA: TGTGCCAGCAGTATTCGACAGGGTTCCTACGAGCAGTACTTC; CDR3 protein: CASSIRQGSYEQYF
V gene: TRBV4-3; J gene: TRBJ1-2; D gene: -; clone size: once; CDR3 DNA: TGCGCCAGCAGCCGAGATTCGACAGTTGGCTACACCTTC; CDR3 protein: CASSRDSTVGYTF
V gene: TRBV10-3; J gene: TRBJ2-3; D gene: -; clone size: -; CDR3 DNA: TGTGCCATCAGTGAACGTAAAGCTGCCACAGATACGCAGTATTTT; CDR3 protein: CAISERKAATDTQYF
V gene: TRBV6-5; J gene: TRBJ1-2; D gene: -; clone size: -; CDR3 DNA: TGTGCCAGCAGGTCGACAGACCTCTATGGCTACACCTTC; CDR3 protein: CASRSTDLYGYTF
V gene: TRBV28; J gene: TRBJ2-3; D gene: -; clone size: -; CDR3 DNA: TGTGCCAGCACCCCCGGTGGGGGGCTTGGTAAGACAGATACGCAGTATTTT; CDR3 protein: CASTPGGGLGKTDTQYF
V gene: TRBV19; J gene: TRBJ2-5; D gene: -; clone size: few; CDR3 DNA: TGTGCCAGTAGTATAAGTAGTGGTTGGGGGGAGACCCAGTACTTC; CDR3 protein: CASSISSGWGETQYF
V gene: TRBV11-1; J gene: TRBJ1-2; D gene: -; clone size: few; CDR3 DNA: TGTGCCACCGAGGACGTCTATGGCTACACCTTC; CDR3 protein: CATEDVYGYTF
V gene: TRBV11-2; J gene: TRBJ1-1; D gene: -; clone size: -; CDR3 DNA: TGTGCCAGCAGCTTATCATGGCAGGCTTTTGAAGCTTTCTTT; CDR3 protein: CASSLSWQAFEAFF
V gene: TRBV6-5; J gene: TRBJ1-2; D gene: -; clone size: -; CDR3 DNA: TGTGCCAGCAGTTACGGAAATCCTAACTATGGCTACACCTTC; CDR3 protein: CASSYGNPNYGYTF
V gene: TRBV7-2; J gene: TRBJ1-1; D gene: -; clone size: -; CDR3 DNA: TGTGCCAGCAGCCCACAGGTTGGCGACACTGAAGCTTTCTTT; CDR3 protein: CASSPQVGDTEAFF
V gene: TRBV27; J gene: TRBJ1-5; D gene: -; clone size: -; CDR3 DNA: TGTGCCAGCAGTTACCAACAGGGTTTCGGCAGCAATCAGCCCCAGCATTTT; CDR3 protein: CASSYQQGFGSNQPQHF
V gene: TRBV2; J gene: TRBJ2-7; D gene: -; clone size: -; CDR3 DNA: TGTGCCAGCAACAGAGAGGGTCCGAGCTCCTACGAGCAGTACTTC; CDR3 protein: CASNREGPSSYEQYF
V gene: TRBV5-5; J gene: TRBJ1-5; D gene: -; clone size: -; CDR3 DNA: TGTGCCAGCAGCTTGGGACCTGGTGAGCCCCAGCATTTT; CDR3 protein: CASSLGPGEPQHF
V gene: TRBV18; J gene: TRBJ2-5; D gene: -; clone size: -; CDR3 DNA: TGTGCCAGCTCACTCACAGGGTTAGAGACCCAGTACTTC; CDR3 protein: CASSLTGLETQYF
V gene: TRBV30; J gene: TRBJ1-2; D gene: -; clone size: -; CDR3 DNA: TGTGCCTGGAGACAGGAAACTACCTACGACACCTTC; CDR3 protein: CAWRQETTYDTF
V gene: TRBV5-5; J gene: TRBJ2-7; D gene: -; clone size: -; CDR3 DNA: TGTGCCAGCAGCTCGAGGCAGATCTCCTACGAGCAGTACTTC; CDR3 protein: CASSSRQISYEQYF
V gene: TRBV5-1; J gene: TRBJ1-6; D gene: -; clone size: -; CDR3 DNA: TGCGCCAGCAGCTTGGGCCTAGGACAGATAAATTCACCCCTCCACTTT; CDR3 protein: CASSLGLGQINSPLHF
V gene: TRBV7-2; J gene: TRBJ1-4; D gene: TRBD1; clone size: -; CDR3 DNA: TGTGCCAGCAGCTTTAGACAGGGTGGCGAAAAACTGTTTTTT; CDR3 protein: CASSFRQGGEKLFF
V gene: TRBV27; J gene: TRBJ1-5; D gene: -; clone size: medium-sized; CDR3 DNA: TGTGCCAGCAGTTGGGGGGGCAATCAGCCCCAGCATTTT; CDR3 protein: CASSWGGNQPQHF
V gene: TRBV6-6; J gene: TRBJ1-5; D gene: -; clone size: -; CDR3 DNA: TGTGCCAGCAGCCTTGGAGGCGCCCAGCATTTT; CDR3 protein: CASSLGGAQHF
V gene: TRBV10-3; J gene: TRBJ2-5; D gene: -; clone size: -; CDR3 DNA: TGTGCCATCAGTGAGCATGCAGGGCAGCAGACCCAGTACTTC; CDR3 protein: CAISEHAGQQTQYF
V gene: TRBV6-4; J gene: TRBJ2-2; D gene: -; clone size: few; CDR3 DNA: TGTGCCAGCAGCCCTTCCACAGGCAGTACCGGGGAGCTGTTTTTT; CDR3 protein: CASSPSTGSTGELFF
V gene: TRBV6-5; J gene: TRBJ2-1; D gene: -; clone size: -; CDR3 DNA: TGTGCCAGCAGACCCGGGACCACTAACAATGAGCAGTTCTTC; CDR3 protein: CASRPGTTNNEQFF
V gene: TRBV14; J gene: TRBJ2-2; D gene: -; clone size: -; CDR3 DNA: TGTGCCAGCAGCCGGCCGATCGGGGGGGAGCTGTTTTTT; CDR3 protein: CASSRPIGGELFF
V gene: TRBV19; J gene: TRBJ1-1; D gene: -; clone size: few; CDR3 DNA: TGTGCCAGTAGTCCCCGTATGAACACTGAAGCTTTCTTT; CDR3 protein: CASSPRMNTEAFF
V gene: TRBV11-2; J gene: TRBJ2-1; D gene: -; clone size: -; CDR3 DNA: TGTGCCAGCAGCTTATTAGGGAATGAGCAGTTCTTC; CDR3 protein: CASSLLGNEQFF
V gene: TRBV19; J gene: TRBJ1-3; D gene: -; clone size: -; CDR3 DNA: TGTGCCAGTAGTATTGGGAGCTCTGGAAACACCATATATTTT; CDR3 protein: CASSIGSSGNTIYF
V gene: TRBV5-1; J gene: TRBJ2-7; D gene: TRBD2; clone size: -; CDR3 DNA: TGCGCCAGCAGCTTGGGGCTAGCGGGAGGCGAGCAGTACTTC; CDR3 protein: CASSLGLAGGEQYF
V gene: TRBV4-3; J gene: TRBJ1-3; D gene: -; clone size: -; CDR3 DNA: TGCGCCAGCAGCCAAGGGCTTTGGGGGTCTGGAAACACCATATATTTT; CDR3 protein: CASSQGLWGSGNTIYF
V gene: TRBV19; J gene: TRBJ1-2; D gene: -; clone size: -; CDR3 DNA: TGTGCCAGTAGTGCTCGGGGAACTAACTATGGCTACACCTTC; CDR3 protein: CASSARGTNYGYTF
V gene: TRBV30; J gene: TRBJ2-3; D gene: -; clone size: -; CDR3 DNA: TGTGCCTGGAGTCCGGTCAGGGGAGGCACAGATACGCAGTATTTT; CDR3 protein: CAWSPVRGGTDTQYF
V gene: TRBV5-6; J gene: TRBJ1-3; D gene: -; clone size: -; CDR3 DNA: TGTGCCAGCAGCTTCGGGGATGCTGGAAACACCATATATTTT; CDR3 protein: CASSFGDAGNTIYF
V gene: TRBV11-2; J gene: TRBJ2-3; D gene: TRBD1; clone size: once; CDR3 DNA: TGTGCCAGCAGCGATGGACAGGGCCTCTACACAGATACGCAGTATTTT; CDR3 protein: CASSDGQGLYTDTQYF
V gene: TRBV9; J gene: TRBJ2-1; D gene: TRBD2; clone size: -; CDR3 DNA: TGTGCCAGCAGCCCCCTGGGACTAGCGGACTACAATGAGCAGTTCTTC; CDR3 protein: CASSPLGLADYNEQFF
V gene: TRBV5-1; J gene: TRBJ2-4; D gene: TRBD1; clone size: few; CDR3 DNA: TGCGCCAGCAGCTTGGGGGACAGTCCTGGGTACTTC; CDR3 protein: CASSLGDSPGYF
V gene: TRBV19; J gene: TRBJ1-5; D gene: -; clone size: medium-sized; CDR3 DNA: TGTGCCAGCTCCGAGCGGTATCAGCCCCAGCATTTT; CDR3 protein: CASSERYQPQHF
V gene: TRBV10-3; J gene: TRBJ2-2; D gene: -; clone size: -; CDR3 DNA: TGTGCCATCAAGAGGGGGGACACCGGGGAGCTGTTTTTT; CDR3 protein: CAIKRGDTGELFF